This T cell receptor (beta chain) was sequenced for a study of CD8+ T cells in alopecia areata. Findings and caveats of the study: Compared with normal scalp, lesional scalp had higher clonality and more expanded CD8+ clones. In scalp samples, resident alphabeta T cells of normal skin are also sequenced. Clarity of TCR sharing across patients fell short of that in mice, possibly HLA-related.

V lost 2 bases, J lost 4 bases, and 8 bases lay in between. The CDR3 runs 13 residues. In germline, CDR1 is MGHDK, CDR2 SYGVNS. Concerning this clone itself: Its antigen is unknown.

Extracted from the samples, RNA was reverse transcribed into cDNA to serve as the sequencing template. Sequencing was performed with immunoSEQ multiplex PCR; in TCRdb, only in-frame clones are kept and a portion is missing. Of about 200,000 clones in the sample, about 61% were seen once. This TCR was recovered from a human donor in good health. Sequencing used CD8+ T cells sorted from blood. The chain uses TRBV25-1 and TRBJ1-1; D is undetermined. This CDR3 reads CASSETWSTEAFF. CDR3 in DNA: TGTGCCAGCAGTGAAACATGGAGCACTGAAGCTTTCTTT.